The 9 T cell receptor beta chains given below trace back to one sample, sequenced in a study of CD8 T cells in ankylosing spondylitis. From the 5' RACE reads, TCRdb called clonotypes with MiXCR, one entry per CDR3 protein. The sample contains roughly 130,000 distinct CDR3 sequences, roughly an eighth of which appear only once. Sequencing input: blood, either unsorted or a sorted T cell fraction (not recorded which). These receptor sequences come from a female donor with ankylosing spondylitis or in good health (not recorded which).

In its sample, this clonotype was seen many times. The J gene is TRBJ1-6, the V gene TRBV30; D uncertain. Trimming stripped 3 bases from V and 4 bases from J, with 7 bases between. The CDR3 spans 13 residues. Germline V lookup: CDR1 GTSNPN, CDR2 SVGIG (reference sequence). CDR3 sequence reads: CAWRGNYNSPLHF. The CDR3 DNA reads TGTGCCTGGAGGGGGAATTATAATTCACCCCTCCACTTT.

This clonotype appeared a few times. The rearrangement links TRBV7-9 to TRBJ2-7; D uncertain. Germline CDR1 is SEHNR and CDR2 is FQNEAQ (reference sequence). The CDR3 length is 13 residues. The V gene lost 5 bases and the J gene lost 4 bases, with 12 bases spanning the gap. CDR3 residues: CASSVLDRYEQYF. The CDR3 bases are TGTGCCAGCAGCGTCCTGGATCGGTACGAGCAGTACTTC. The full variable domain, in which reference TRBV7-9 and TRBJ2-7 provide the parts outside the CDR3, is DTGVSQNPRHKITKRGQNVTFRCDPISEHNRLYWYRQTLGQGPEFLTYFQNEAQLEKSRLLSDRFSAERPKGSFSTLEIQRTEQGDSAMYLCASSVLDRYEQYFGPGTRLTVT.

This clonotype occurred a few times. The chain is built from TRBV18 and TRBJ2-1; possible D gene TRBD1, 6 bases. CDR1 and CDR2 (germline): KGHSH, LQKENI. The length of the CDR3 is 16 residues. V lost 0 bases and J lost 5, with 14 bases in between. The CDR3 coding sequence is TGTGCCAGCTCACCACCCCAACAGGGCAAACACAATGAGCAGTTCTTC. This codes for CASSPPQQGKHNEQFF.

This chain connects TRBV7-9 to TRBJ1-1; D is possibly TRBD1 (5 bases). Germline V gene data show CDR1 as SEHNR and CDR2 as FQNEAQ (reference sequence). V was pared by 3 bases and J by 4 bases, with 15 bases between. This CDR3 is 15 amino acids long. This CDR3 reads CASSLRGTGTTEAFF. CDR3 coding DNA: TGTGCCAGCAGCTTGCGAGGGACGGGAACCACTGAAGCTTTCTTT.

This clonotype was counted many times. The chain joins TRBV12-3 or TRBV12-4 to TRBJ2-5; a weak D match, TRBD2 (5 bases). Trimming pared 8 bases from V and 1 base from J, leaving 14 bases between. CDR3 length: 14 residues. CDR3 nucleotides: TGTGCCAGCTCATATGGAGGCGGCCAAGAGACCCAGTACTTC. Translating gives CASSYGGGQETQYF.

The table lists this clonotype with many counts. The V call is TRBV20-1, the J call TRBJ2-3; TRBD2 matches 10 bases. CDR1 and CDR2 from the germline V gene are DFQATT and SNEGSKA (reference sequence). V was clipped by 5 bases and J by 3 bases; unmatched bases: 5. This CDR3 has 14 residues. CDR3 protein: CSAGLADRTDTQYF. The CDR3 DNA is TGCAGTGCTGGACTAGCGGATAGGACAGATACGCAGTATTTT.

The sample holds many counts of this clonotype. CDR3 coding DNA: TGCGCCAGCAGCTGGGCGGCAGGGGAGAACACTGAAGCTTTCTTT. The encoded protein is CASSWAAGENTEAFF. The rearrangement uses TRBV5-1 and TRBJ1-1, with a weak D call TRBD1 (6 bases). Trimming pared 3 bases from V and 1 base from J, leaving 13 bases between. The CDR3 has 15 amino acids. Germline lookup yields CDR1 SGHRS and CDR2 YFSETQ.

This clonotype was seen ten or more times. The chain employs TRBV7-8 and TRBJ2-3; 7 bases map to TRBD2. The junction had 6 bases not matched to a gene; V was cut back by 1 base and J by 2 bases. The CDR3 is 16 amino acids. CDR1 is SGHVS and CDR2 is FQNEAQ in the germline V gene. The CDR3 DNA reads TGTGCCAGCAGCTTAGGGGCTAGCGGCTCCACAGATACGCAGTATTTT. Protein sequence: CASSLGASGSTDTQYF.

The CDR3 protein is CASTPAGGRETQYF. The CDR3 DNA reads TGTGCCAGCACCCCAGCGGGGGGGCGTGAGACCCAGTACTTC. This chain uses TRBV6-1 with TRBJ2-5, with 10 bases that match TRBD2. This CDR3 is 14 amino acids long. Trimming cost V 7 bases and J 5 bases; bases outside gene matches: 7. Germline V gene lookup returns CDR1 MNHNS and CDR2 SASEGT.